One T cell receptor beta chain is described in this entry. The target of this receptor is not known. One end of the junction does not line up with germline, which may come from a read error. The CDR3 numbers 12 residues from cysteine through phenylalanine. Of the read, only the CDR3 DNA is kept; its 36 bases are in frame from base 1. The germline V gene supplies CDR1 SGHVS and CDR2 FNYEAQ. The data are from a study of CD8+ T cells in alopecia areata (dated by TCRdb to 2016 to 2019). Study-wide context: Treated patients were enrolled in an open-label pilot trial of oral tofacitinib, 5 to 10 mg twice daily, for moderate-to-severe alopecia areata. Biopsies were taken from tofacitinib-treated patients at baseline and again at 4 and 24 weeks into treatment, and several of those patients also had a later scalp biopsy. RNA was extracted with the PAXgene miRNA kit for fixed scalp, the miRNeasy kit for PBMCs, and the RNeasy kit for mouse skin. Scalp tissue and sorted CD4+ and CD8+ peripheral blood T cells from patchy and totalis/universalis alopecia areata patients and from healthy controls were covered by human TCRbeta sequencing. Scalp clonality was compared across normal scalp (n=4), patchy alopecia areata scalp (n=8), and alopecia totalis/universalis scalp (n=8). immunoSEQ multiplex PCR using 35 Vbeta forward primers and 13 Jbeta reverse primers was used to amplify TCRbeta CDR3 regions. The SALT score, which quantifies the percentage of affected scalp surface area, was used to measure disease severity in treated patients. Tofacitinib was given for 6 to 18 months, followed by 6 months of follow-up off drug to assess delayed response and recurrence. In both human patients and the C3H/HeJ mouse model, the study applied high-throughput TCRbeta sequencing to look at T cell clonal expansion in alopecia areata.

In the paper's terms, the treatment or condition label means: oral pan-JAK inhibitor, 5-10 mg twice daily. Lesional scalp punch biopsies and peripheral blood were collected from alopecia areata patients. PBMCs were isolated by density centrifugation and stained for CD3, CD4 and CD8, after which CD4+ and CD8+ T cells were sorted on a FACSAria. The receptor library was made with the immunoSEQ multiplex PCR assay. RNA was extracted from all samples and reverse transcribed into cDNA, which served as template for TCR sequencing. SuperScript III was used for first-strand cDNA synthesis, primed with a 2:1 mix of oligo-dT and random hexamers. A synthetic immune receptor repertoire was used to assess amplification bias, and residual bias was removed computationally. Under the source paper's analysis protocol: Raw reads were preprocessed to remove errors, and CDR3 was defined by IMGT conventions from the conserved cysteine to phenylalanine. Clonality was computed as 1 minus the Shannon entropy, with the entropy normalized by log2 of the number of productive unique TCRs. CD4 or CD8 identity of scalp clones was inferred by cross-referencing scalp TCRbeta sequences with sorted blood CD4 and CD8 repertoires. This immuneACCESS table, as held by TCRdb, lists in-frame sequences with V and J called but not all clones. Of the missing ones, under half trace to an unresolved V gene in checked studies; the others have no known cause. The V and J calls and clone size are taken from that table; D and trimming were inferred from the DNA. The sample yields 150,000 or so clones; 58% were counted once. The biggest ten clones account for 16% of the sample.

Results and caveats for the whole study, not just this receptor: TCR sequences shared between patients were less clear than in mice, possibly partly because of HLA diversity in the patient population. Unlike mouse skin, where gammadelta T cells dominate, normal human skin contains resident alphabeta T cells that get sequenced too, which complicates analysis of the scalp TCR repertoire. With tofacitinib, both scalp clonality and the number of expanded CD8+ clones among the top 100 scalp clones went down significantly. The treated cohort was small, with a single nonresponder, so links between baseline CD8+ expansion and response need larger studies. Higher clonality and more expanded CD8+ clones were observed in lesional scalp than in normal scalp, particularly in alopecia totalis/universalis, a finding suggestive of antigenic drive. During tofacitinib treatment, many expanded lesional clones remained in scalp and blood, and this persistence may partly explain relapse after treatment is stopped.

Sequenced here: CD4+ T cells sorted from blood, sampled at approximately week 55, from a patient treated with tofacitinib. The receptor's source is a human donor with alopecia areata. The chain is made from TRBV7-6 and TRBJ2-3; TRBD1 agrees with 9 junctional bases. The CDR3 sequence is CASSLGQGVKNF. The nucleotide sequence reads as follows: TGTGCCAGCAGCTTAGGACAGGGGGTGAAGAATTTT. Beyond the CDR3, the reference TRBV7-6 and TRBJ2-3 genes provide the residues; the full variable domain reads: GAGVSQSPRYKVTKRGQDVALRCDPISGHVSLYWYRQALGQGPEFLTYFNYEAQQDKSGLPNDRFSAERPEGSISTLTIQRTEQRDSAMYRCASSLGQGVKNFGPGTRLTVL.